The T cell receptor beta chain under discussion was sequenced for a study of shared clonotypes between healthy human individuals. This CDR3 spans 13 amino acids. Per the germline V gene, CDR1 is SGHKS and CDR2 is YYEKEE (reference sequence). Trimming shortened V by 0 bases and J by 5 bases, and 8 bases separated the two germline ends. This clone came up a few times. Execution of the assay was at deep level. Clones were sequenced by immunoSEQ multiplex PCR, and TCRdb holds only the in-frame ones, with some missing. The sample records almost 750,000 clones, around 70% being singletons. The sequence came from a woman aged 30 to 39 in good health. Specimen: memory CD4+ T cells sorted from blood. Subset of the sample: CD45RA-negative fraction. The chain joins TRBV5-5 to TRBJ2-5, with no clear D. DNA for the CDR3: TGTGCCAGCAGCTTGGCGGTTCATGAGACCCAGTACTTC. This codes for CASSLAVHETQYF.